This T cell receptor beta chain stems from a study of OX40 agonist ivuxolimab in advanced cancers. Generated by immunoSEQ multiplex PCR, the TCRdb table keeps only in-frame clones and is missing some. The profile shows about 28,000 clones, about nine tenths of them singletons. Trimming removed 0 bases from V and 4 bases from J; junction bases left unmatched: 3. The CDR3 has 16 amino acids. Germline assignment: CDR1 SGDLS and CDR2 YYNGEE. The chain uses TRBV9 and TRBJ2-2; 10 nucleotides agree with TRBD2. This specimen consisted of CD4+ or CD8+ T cells sorted from blood, obtained in a trial of the OX40 agonist ivuxolimab. The receptor's source is an adult with an advanced solid tumor such as melanoma, head and neck, liver or kidney cancer. Written as DNA, the CDR3 is TGTGCCAGCAGCGTAGTGGGACTAGCGATCACCGGGGAGCTGTTTTTT. It yields the protein CASSVVGLAITGELFF.